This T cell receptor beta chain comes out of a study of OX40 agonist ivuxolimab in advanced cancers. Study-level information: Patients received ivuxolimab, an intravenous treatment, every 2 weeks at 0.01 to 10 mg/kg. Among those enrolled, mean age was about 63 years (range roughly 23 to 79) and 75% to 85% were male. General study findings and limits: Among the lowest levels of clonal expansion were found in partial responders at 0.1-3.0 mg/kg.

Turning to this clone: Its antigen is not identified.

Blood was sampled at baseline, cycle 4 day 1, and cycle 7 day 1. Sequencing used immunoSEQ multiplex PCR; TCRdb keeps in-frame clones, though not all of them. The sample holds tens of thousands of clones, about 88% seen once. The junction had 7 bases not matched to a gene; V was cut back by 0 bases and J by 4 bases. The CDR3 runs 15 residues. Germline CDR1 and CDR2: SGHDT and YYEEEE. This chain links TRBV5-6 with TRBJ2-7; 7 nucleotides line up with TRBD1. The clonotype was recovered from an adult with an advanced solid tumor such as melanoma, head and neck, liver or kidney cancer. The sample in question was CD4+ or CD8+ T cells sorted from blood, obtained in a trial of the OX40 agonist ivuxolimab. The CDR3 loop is CASSLGVDRTYEQYF. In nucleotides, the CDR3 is TGTGCCAGCAGCTTGGGAGTGGACAGGACATACGAGCAGTACTTC.